This TCR beta chain is drawn from a study of T and B cells in COVID-19 patients. Looking at the study overall: Blood was sampled from COVID-19 patients who were either actively infected or recovered. Study results and caveats: Few blood samples existed from mildly ill patients during symptoms or early in severe cases. Exclusive to the recovered cohort were approximately 2,500 TCR clusters, about 33 of them with low generation probability.

BIOMED2 TRB-A/B primer pools were used in multiplex TRB PCR. TCRdb itself ran the multiplex PCR reads through MiXCR, one entry per CDR3 protein. The sample lists some 1,400 distinct CDR3 sequences, more than 20% occurring once. From blood, roughly 240-550 ng of genomic DNA served as TRB template. V was trimmed by 3 bases and J by 6 bases, leaving 5 bases between them. This CDR3 has 11 amino acids. With regard to this clonotype: Its antigen remains unknown.

This clonotype originated in a human donor with active COVID-19. The specimen was blood. J is TRBJ1-1 and V is TRBV12-3 or TRBV12-4; D not certain. CDR3 bases: TGTGCCAGCAGTTTGCCACCTGAAGCTTTCTTT. Translated, it gives CASSLPPEAFF.